The sample holds one count of the clone carrying this TCR beta chain. The assay was immunoSEQ multiplex PCR, and TCRdb's table has in-frame clones only and misses some. The sample has about 230,000 clones, over 80% seen once. The length of the CDR3 is 15 residues. Germline V lookup: CDR1 SGHNT, CDR2 YYREEE (reference sequence). The V and J ends lost 4 bases and 6 bases respectively, with 16 bases between them. These data belong to a study of blood T cell repertoires in COVID-19. This sequence joins TRBV5-4 and TRBJ2-2; D is perhaps TRBD2 (5 bases). The sequenced sample was peripheral blood. The receptor was isolated from a woman younger than 45 with COVID-19, enrolled during active disease. The CDR3 DNA sequence: TGTGCCAGCAGCCCCCCGACGGAACTAGCCGGGGAGCTGTTTTTT. Its protein product is CASSPPTELAGELFF.